The clone carrying this T cell receptor (beta chain) occurred a few times. Its target is unknown. The CDR3 length is 14 residues. CDR1 MGHDK and CDR2 SYGVNS come from the germline V gene. The V gene end was trimmed by 9 bases and the J gene end by 3 bases; junction bases not matched to a gene: 7. The time point: cycle 4 day 1 (C4D1), after 5 to 7 weeks of nivolumab. Every single patient, without exception, relapsed after autologous stem cell transplantation, and brentuximab vedotin exposure varied. The sample originates from a study of PD-1 blockade in classical Hodgkin lymphoma. Profiling relied on immunoSEQ multiplex PCR, and the TCRdb table lists in-frame clones only, not all of them. The sample yields some 33,000 clones, approximately 68% seen once. Study-level points and caveats: Why the repertoires differ is still unclear, perhaps disease activity or prior therapy.

The chain couples TRBV25-1 to TRBJ2-5; 10 bases agree with TRBD1. The sequences come from peripheral blood mononuclear cells (PBMCs), collected before the fourth cycle of nivolumab. The clonotype comes from a human donor with classical Hodgkin lymphoma. CDR3 protein: CASETGQGEETQYF. The CDR3 nucleotides read TGTGCCAGTGAAACTGGACAGGGGGAAGAGACCCAGTACTTC.